This TCR beta chain emerged from a study of spatial heterogeneity in lung cancer. The overall study: The average count in raw reads for each unique TCR and UMI combination exceeded nine appearances.

The V segment lost 10 bases and the J segment 1 base; nucleotides outside the gene matches: 7. This CDR3 contains 16 residues. CDR1 and CDR2 (germline): ENHRY, SYGVKD. This clonotype has more than one count but fewer than ten. Its antigen is still unknown. In the library, each TCR cDNA molecule bore its own unique molecular identifier. TCRdb redid the calling of the 5' RACE reads with MiXCR, one entry per CDR3 protein. The sample has under 100,000 distinct CDR3 sequences, approximately 8.2% seen once. Time point reported: sample taken at primary tumor resection. Unsorted whole RNA from tumor, nontumor lung or frozen PBMC underwent sequencing. Points from the study as a whole: Resection blood, more than follow-up blood, showed ubiquitous expanded tumor TCRs.

J is TRBJ2-6 and V is TRBV10-3; 10 nucleotides line up with TRBD1. This clonotype was obtained from a male donor with early-stage non-small cell lung cancer. The input for sequencing was PBMCs, taken at surgery. The CDR3 spells CATTGQGKSGANVLTF. The DNA of the CDR3 is TGTGCCACTACGGGACAGGGGAAATCTGGGGCCAACGTCCTGACTTTC.